This T cell receptor beta chain was sequenced in a study of blood T cell repertoires in COVID-19. Turning to the study itself: Material from acute and convalescent COVID-19 was sourced from the United States, Italy and Spain. T cells, B-cell-depleted T cells, or PBMCs supplied cDNA or gDNA.

The data were produced by immunoSEQ multiplex PCR, yet TCRdb's version contains in-frame clones alone and is incomplete. This sample has roughly 280,000 clones, with roughly 89% found just once. The sequence came from a man aged 45-65 years with acute or convalescent COVID-19. The specimen was peripheral blood.

CDR3 protein: CASSMDQGRNTGELFF. CDR3 DNA sequence: TGTGCCAGTAGTATGGATCAGGGGAGGAACACCGGGGAGCTGTTTTTT. This chain connects TRBV19 to TRBJ2-2; possibly TRBD1 for D (6 bases). Trimming shortened V by 3 bases and J by 1 base, and 12 bases separated the two germline ends. There are 16 residues in the CDR3. Germline V gives CDR1 LNHDA, CDR2 SQIVND (reference sequence).